This T cell receptor beta chain came from a study of blood T cells in healthy people across ages. Sample-barcoded 5' priming and a J-beta primer mix drove a second PCR of roughly 6 to 12 cycles. TCRdb re-analysed the 5' RACE reads in MiXCR, keeping a single row per CDR3 protein. The table records about 1.8 million distinct CDR3 sequences, roughly 49% of them present only once. The CDR3 spans 14 residues. Germline-derived CDR1 and CDR2 are SGHTA and FQGNSA. V lost 0 bases and J 1 base, leaving 7 bases between the germline ends. The clonotype was recovered from a woman between 40 and 55 years old in good health. Sequenced sample: blood. The V call is TRBV7-2, the J call TRBJ2-7; possible D gene TRBD2, 5 bases. CDR3 DNA: TGTGCCAGCAGCTTAGCCAGGAGGTCCTACGAGCAGTACTTC. Translated, it gives CASSLARRSYEQYF.